Shown below are 19 T cell receptor beta chains from a single sample sequenced in a study of T-cell memory formation after mild COVID-19. TCRdb re-derived calls from the 5' RACE reads in MiXCR, one entry per CDR3 protein. The sample lists 240,000 or so distinct CDR3 sequences; roughly 10% were seen once. Input material: PBMCs or a T cell subset sorted from them (not recorded which). The receptors here all came from a young man who had mild COVID-19 (a few samples of this study predate the infection). Cell type and time point are not known.

The chain has TRBV15 and TRBJ2-7, with D unclear. Germline CDR1 is LNHNV and CDR2 is YYDKDF (reference sequence). The CDR3 is made up of 14 amino acids. Trimming pared 0 bases from V and 3 bases from J, leaving 9 bases between. The DNA for the CDR3 is TGTGCCACCAGCAGAGATATCGGGCTCTACGAGCAGTACTTC. Translation gives CATSRDIGLYEQYF. The entire variable domain, with the rest obtained from reference TRBV15 and TRBJ2-7, is as follows: DAMVIQNPRYQVTQFGKPVTLSCSQTLNHNVMYWYQQKSSQAPKLLFHYYDKDFNNEADTPDNFQSRRPNTSFCFLDIRSPGLGDTAMYLCATSRDIGLYEQYFGPGTRLTVT.

CDR3 in amino acids: CASSSRDNTDTQYF. In DNA, the CDR3 is TGCGCCAGCAGCTCCCGGGACAACACAGATACGCAGTATTTT. V usage is TRBV5-1 and J usage is TRBJ2-3; D might be TRBD1 (6 bases). The germline V gene has CDR1 SGHRS and CDR2 YFSETQ. This CDR3 has 14 residues. Deletions cut 3 bases from V and 2 bases from J, with 10 bases between.

This clonotype was counted ten times or more. The chain has TRBV4-1 and TRBJ2-5, with D possibly TRBD1 on 8 matching bases. Germline CDR1 and CDR2: MGHRA and YSYEKL. The ends were cut back, 3 bases at V and 5 bases at J, with 25 bases in the middle. CDR3 length: 18 residues. CDR3 residues: CASSQGLRRTGREETQYF. CDR3 DNA: TGCGCCAGCAGCCAGGGGTTACGTCGGACAGGGCGGGAGGAGACCCAGTACTTC.

J is TRBJ2-2 and V is TRBV29-1; D unresolved. The CDR3 runs to 12 residues. CDR1 is SQVTM, CDR2 ANQGSEA, per germline. Deletions cut 7 bases from V and 1 base from J, with 7 bases between. The CDR3 DNA is TGCAGCGCCGAACGGAACACCGGGGAGCTGTTTTTT. It yields the protein CSAERNTGELFF.

This clonotype was counted ten times or more. The J gene is TRBJ2-7, the V gene TRBV7-9; weak D call: TRBD1 (5 bases). Between the trimmed V and J ends, which lost 5 bases and 2 bases, there was a span of 7 bases. CDR3 length: 12 residues. From germline, CDR1 is SEHNR and CDR2 FQNEAQ (reference sequence). CDR3 in amino acids: CASSPDTYEQYV. In DNA, the CDR3 is TGTGCCAGCAGCCCGGACACCTACGAGCAGTACGTC.

Written as DNA, the CDR3 is TGCGCCAGCAGCTTGGGAGGGGAAGGGGGCTACGAGCAGTACGTC. Translating it yields CASSLGGEGGYEQYV. This chain joins TRBV5-1 and TRBJ2-7; D possibly corresponds to TRBD1 (6 bases). V shed 0 bases and J shed 3 bases, with 13 bases lying between them. CDR1 and CDR2 from the germline V gene are SGHRS and YFSETQ. This CDR3 comprises 15 residues.

The table lists this clonotype with many counts. The chain employs TRBV10-3 and TRBJ1-6, with 7 bases identical to TRBD1. The CDR3 is made up of 14 amino acids. J gave up 9 bases and V 2 bases, and 4 bases lay outside the gene matches. Germline CDR1 is ENHRY and CDR2 is SYGVKD. The CDR3 DNA follows: TGTGCCATCAGTGAGGGACAGGAACGTTCACCCCTCCACTTT. Translated, it gives CAISEGQERSPLHF.

This clonotype was picked up a small number of times. The gene calls are TRBV12-3 or TRBV12-4 and TRBJ1-2; TRBD1 matches 9 bases. The CDR3 covers 15 residues. V shed 3 bases and J 7 bases; nucleotides not matched to a gene: 9. This CDR3 reads CASSFPGQGPSGYTF. Written as DNA, the CDR3 is TGTGCCAGCAGTTTCCCGGGACAGGGACCCAGTGGCTACACCTTC.

This clonotype has ten or more counts. V gene TRBV2 combines with J gene TRBJ2-7; possible D gene TRBD2, 5 bases. CDR1 is SNHLY and CDR2 is FYNNEI in the germline V gene. V lost 8 bases, J lost 6 bases, and 17 bases lay in between. The CDR3 contains 13 residues. This chain's CDR3 is CASSIQLDLEQYV. For the CDR3, the DNA is TGTGCCAGCTCGATTCAACTAGATCTCGAGCAGTACGTC.

The table lists this clonotype with many counts. The CDR3 is CASRSGARETQYF. CDR3 DNA sequence: TGCGCCAGCAGATCGGGGGCTCGGGAGACCCAGTACTTC. The genes are TRBV5-1 and TRBJ2-5, with D perhaps matching TRBD1 or TRBD2 (6 bases each). Between the trimmed V and J ends, which lost 5 bases and 5 bases, there was a span of 13 bases. This CDR3 is built from 13 residues. The germline gives CDR1 SGHRS, CDR2 YFSETQ.

V gene TRBV7-9 combines with J gene TRBJ1-5, with a possible D match to TRBD1 (6 bases). V was clipped by 8 bases and J by 7 bases, with 15 bases between them. The CDR3 loop spans 13 amino acids. The germline V gene encodes CDR1 SEHNR and CDR2 FQNEAQ (reference sequence). CDR3 region: CASSKLQGQPQHF. DNA of the CDR3: TGTGCCAGCTCGAAATTACAGGGCCAGCCCCAGCATTTT.

This clonotype showed up just a few times. This sequence joins TRBV20-1 and TRBJ1-4, with no clear D. The CDR3 is made up of 15 amino acids. Germline assignment: CDR1 DFQATT and CDR2 SNEGSKA (reference sequence). Between the trimmed V and J ends, which lost 3 bases and 0 bases, there was a span of 11 bases. The CDR3 loop is CSARVPPATNEKLFF. The DNA for the CDR3 is TGCAGTGCTAGGGTGCCACCAGCAACTAATGAAAAACTGTTTTTT.

This clonotype was recorded a few times. This chain connects TRBV20-1 to TRBJ2-1; D is ambiguous. The CDR3 is 13 residues long. Germline V gives CDR1 DFQATT, CDR2 SNEGSKA (reference sequence). V lost 2 bases, J lost 4 bases, and 9 bases lay in between. The CDR3 nucleotides read TGCAGTGCTAGATGGCGGATTTACAATGAGCAGTTCTTC. Protein: CSARWRIYNEQFF.

This clonotype was counted ten times or more. V usage is TRBV28 and J usage is TRBJ2-1; D possibly matches TRBD1 or TRBD2 (5 bases each). The CDR3 runs 17 residues. Trimming shortened V by 4 bases and J by 0 bases, and 16 bases separated the two germline ends. Germline V CDR1 and CDR2: MDHEN, SYDVKM. CDR3 protein: CASSSSGTRRSYNEQFF. The CDR3 DNA follows: TGTGCCAGCAGTTCCTCCGGGACCAGGCGCTCCTACAATGAGCAGTTCTTC. The full variable domain, rest sourced from reference TRBV28 and TRBJ2-1, is DVKVTQSSRYLVKRTGEKVFLECVQDMDHENMFWYRQDPGLGLRLIYFSYDVKMKEKGDIPEGYSVSREKKERFSLILESASTNQTSMYLCASSSSGTRRSYNEQFFGPGTRLTVL.

This rearrangement joins TRBV5-1 to TRBJ1-1; 7 bases align to TRBD1. J was trimmed by 1 base and V by 7 bases; bases with no gene match: 7. Germline lookup yields CDR1 SGHRS and CDR2 YFSETQ. The CDR3 spans 14 residues. The chain's CDR3 is CASRDRAGNTEAFF. In DNA form, the CDR3 reads TGCGCCAGCCGCGACAGGGCTGGGAACACTGAAGCTTTCTTT.

The V gene is TRBV7-2, the J gene TRBJ2-5; 8 bases fit TRBD2. J was trimmed by 0 bases and V by 3 bases; bases with no gene match: 3. The CDR3 totals 15 residues. Germline CDR1 is SGHTA and CDR2 is FQGNSA. The CDR3 nucleotides are TGTGCCAGCAGCTTTGTAGCGGGGAACCAAGAGACCCAGTACTTC. Its translation: CASSFVAGNQETQYF.

This chain joins TRBV20-1 and TRBJ2-4; 9 nucleotides align to TRBD2. J gave up 5 bases and V 4 bases, and 9 bases lay outside the gene matches. The CDR3 runs 15 residues. Per the germline V gene, CDR1 is DFQATT and CDR2 is SNEGSKA (reference sequence). This CDR3 reads CSAKRAGGLQNIQYF. CDR3 nucleotides: TGCAGTGCTAAACGGGCGGGGGGGCTGCAAAACATTCAGTACTTC.

This rearrangement joins TRBV2 to TRBJ2-7; 7 bases are shared with TRBD1. CDR3 size: 13 residues. V lost 8 bases to trimming and J lost 3 bases; unmatched junction nucleotides: 7. Germline V gene lookup returns CDR1 SNHLY and CDR2 FYNNEI. DNA for the CDR3: TGTGCCAGCGGGTTCGGACAGGTCTACGAGCAGTACTTC. The encoded protein is CASGFGQVYEQYF.

This clonotype was seen more than once but under ten times. J is TRBJ2-7 and V is TRBV2, with TRBD1 identical over 8 bases. V lost 4 bases and J lost 2; bases outside the gene matches: 4. Per the germline V gene, CDR1 is SNHLY and CDR2 is FYNNEI. The CDR3 covers 14 residues. The CDR3 nucleotides read TGTGCCAGCAGTGGGGACAGGTTCCCCTACGAGCAGTACTTC. Its translation is CASSGDRFPYEQYF.